These 20 T cell receptor beta chains were all obtained from the same sample, sequenced in a study of blood T cell repertoires in COVID-19. Method: immunoSEQ multiplex PCR; TCRdb's copy keeps in-frame clones and lacks some. Of roughly 200,000 clones in the sample, approximately 92% were seen once. Sequencing was performed on peripheral blood. The receptors originated from a man aged 45-60 years with acute or convalescent COVID-19.

The chain has TRBV19 and TRBJ2-1; D remains ambiguous. Germline-derived CDR1 and CDR2 are LNHDA and SQIVND (reference sequence). The CDR3 has 12 residues. Between the trimmed V and J ends, which lost 10 bases and 3 bases, there was a span of 10 bases. CDR3 protein: CATSERYNEQFF. CDR3 sequence (DNA): TGTGCCACCTCGGAGCGCTACAATGAGCAGTTCTTC.

The rearrangement uses TRBV19 and TRBJ1-5; D perhaps matches TRBD1 (6 bases). The CDR3 totals 16 residues. Trimming left V 1 base short and J 0 bases short, with 10 bases between. Germline-derived CDR1 and CDR2 are LNHDA and SQIVND (reference sequence). The CDR3 sequence: CASSIGGHLSNQPQHF. The CDR3, as DNA: TGTGCCAGTAGTATAGGGGGACACCTTAGCAATCAGCCCCAGCATTTT.

This chain connects TRBV28 to TRBJ2-5, with D perhaps matching TRBD1 (6 bases). CDR3 length equals 16 residues. Trimming pared 9 bases from V and 5 bases from J, leaving 25 bases between. Germline V gene sequence: CDR1 MDHEN, CDR2 SYDVKM. The CDR3: CASGKARGLIEETQYF. The CDR3 nucleotides read TGTGCCAGTGGAAAAGCCAGGGGATTGATTGAGGAGACCCAGTACTTC.

The genes are TRBV6-2 or TRBV6-3 and TRBJ1-5, with TRBD1 as a possible D gene (6 bases). Trimming removed 0 bases at V and 0 bases at J, with 15 bases between. Germline CDR1 MNHEY, CDR2 SVGEGT. The CDR3 loop spans 18 amino acids. CDR3 nucleotide sequence: TGTGCCAGCAGTTACTCCGCGGACAGCCCTTATAGCAATCAGCCCCAGCATTTT. Protein: CASSYSADSPYSNQPQHF.

V usage is TRBV28 and J usage is TRBJ1-5, with D possibly matching TRBD1 (5 bases). Germline V lookup: CDR1 MDHEN, CDR2 SYDVKM. The ends were cut back, 3 bases at V and 6 bases at J, with 12 bases in the middle. The CDR3 covers 14 residues. The CDR3 loop is CASSFQGGTQPQHF. The DNA for the CDR3 is TGTGCCAGCAGTTTTCAGGGAGGTACTCAGCCCCAGCATTTT.

This clone was found once. This rearrangement joins TRBV6-2 or TRBV6-3 to TRBJ1-5; TRBD1 might be the D (5 bases). The germline gives CDR1 MNHEY, CDR2 SVGEGT. The CDR3 has 15 residues. Deletions cut 5 bases from V and 6 bases from J, with 17 bases between. CDR3 nucleotides: TGTGCCAGCAGTACGGACATCGGGGGACGTCAGCCCCAGCATTTT. Translated, it gives CASSTDIGGRQPQHF.

The genes are TRBV28 and TRBJ2-5; TRBD1 matches at 11 bases. CDR3 size: 14 residues. Germline V CDR1 and CDR2: MDHEN, SYDVKM. Losses at the gene ends were 6 bases for V and 5 bases for J; bases not matched to a gene: 5. The CDR3 spells CASRRTGGSETQYF. DNA of the CDR3: TGTGCCAGCAGGCGGACAGGGGGCAGTGAGACCCAGTACTTC.

This sequence joins TRBV30 and TRBJ2-7; 10 bases line up with TRBD2. The CDR3 is 14 amino acids. With V trimmed by 0 bases and J by 2 bases, 1 base remained unmatched. Per the germline V gene, CDR1 is GTSNPN and CDR2 is SVGIG (reference sequence). The chain's CDR3 is CAWSVTSGTYEQYF. The CDR3 DNA follows: TGTGCCTGGAGTGTAACTAGCGGGACCTACGAGCAGTACTTC.

This CDR3 reads CASSISTPIPHQPQHF. The DNA of the CDR3 is TGTGCCAGTAGTATTAGTACCCCAATCCCCCATCAGCCCCAGCATTTT. The V call is TRBV19, the J call TRBJ1-5; unclear D gene. V was trimmed by 3 bases and J by 5 bases, leaving 17 bases between them. Germline CDR1 reads LNHDA; CDR2 reads SQIVND (reference sequence). The CDR3 is 16 amino acids.

V and J are TRBV5-4 and TRBJ2-1, with D possibly TRBD2 on 7 matching bases. V lost 4 bases to trimming and J lost 0 bases, with 14 bases between them. Germline loops: CDR1 SGHNT, CDR2 YYREEE (reference sequence). The CDR3 has 16 residues. The CDR3 nucleotides are TGTGCCAGCAGCCCGCGGGGGCTTACCTCCTACAATGAGCAGTTCTTC. It codes for CASSPRGLTSYNEQFF. The full variable domain, in which reference TRBV5-4 and TRBJ2-1 provide the parts outside the CDR3, is ETGVTQSPTHLIKTRGQQVTLRCSSQSGHNTVSWYQQALGQGPQFIFQYYREEENGRGNFPPRFSGLQFPNYSSELNVNALELDDSALYLCASSPRGLTSYNEQFFGPGTRLTVL.

The gene calls are TRBV30 and TRBJ2-7; no definite D call. Trimming took 2 bases from V and 3 from J, leaving 8 bases between them. This CDR3 spans 12 amino acids. Germline assignment: CDR1 GTSNPN and CDR2 SVGIG (reference sequence). The CDR3 bases are TGTGCCTGGAGTCCCGGCGGCTACGAGCAGTACTTC. This encodes CAWSPGGYEQYF.

The rearrangement joins TRBV21-1 to TRBJ1-4; the tabulated D call, TRBD1, remains unverified against the DNA. TRBV21-1 is termed a pseudogene. The CDR3 consists of 20 residues. The CDR3, as DNA: TGTGCCAGCAGCAACGACGGGGACAGCTTCGCTCCCGCAACTAATGAAAAACTGTTTTTT. Its translation is CASSNDGDSFAPATNEKLFF.

V gene TRBV11-2 combines with J gene TRBJ2-1; tentative D call: TRBD2 (5 bases). CDR3 length equals 17 residues. CDR1 and CDR2 (germline): SGHAT, FQNNGV. Trimming cost V 3 bases and J 1 base, with 16 bases left between them. This CDR3 is CASSLGSRWDSYNEQFF. In nucleotides, the CDR3 is TGTGCCAGCAGCTTGGGGAGTAGGTGGGATTCCTACAATGAGCAGTTCTTC.

The rearrangement links TRBV29-1 to TRBJ2-7; 10 positions match TRBD1. Germline V gene data show CDR1 as SQVTM and CDR2 as ANQGSEA. The CDR3 is 12 residues long. J gave up 3 bases and V 6 bases, and 2 bases lay outside the gene matches. The CDR3 loop reads CSVRDRGYEQYF. CDR3 bases: TGCAGCGTCCGGGACAGGGGCTACGAGCAGTACTTC.

This chain links TRBV30 with TRBJ2-3; no firm D call. In germline, CDR1 is GTSNPN, CDR2 SVGIG (reference sequence). CDR3 size: 12 residues. Trimming stripped 2 bases from V and 6 bases from J, with 9 bases between. The CDR3 protein is CAWSMRYDTQYF. The CDR3 DNA is TGTGCCTGGAGTATGAGGTACGATACGCAGTATTTT. Filled out from reference TRBV30 and TRBJ2-3, the complete variable domain reads SQTIHQWPATLVQPVGSPLSLECTVEGTSNPNLYWYRQAAGRGLQLLFYSVGIGQISSEVPQNLSASRPQDRQFILSSKKLLLSDSGFYLCAWSMRYDTQYFGPGTRLTVL.

For this clone: Other DNA sequences in this sample translate to the same CDR3. V gene TRBV9 combines with J gene TRBJ2-3; D is ambiguous. Germline values: CDR1 SGDLS, CDR2 YYNGEE. V lost 0 bases, J lost 1 base, and 3 bases lay in between. This CDR3 contains 13 residues. The CDR3 nucleotides read TGTGCCAGCAGCGTAGCTGGCACAGATACGCAGTATTTT. Encoded protein: CASSVAGTDTQYF.

This clone was detected a few times. This chain uses TRBV19 with TRBJ2-5; 8 nucleotides agree with TRBD1. The ends lost 8 bases at V and 1 base at J; junction bases unmatched: 9. Germline V lookup: CDR1 LNHDA, CDR2 SQIVND (reference sequence). The CDR3 covers 15 residues. The CDR3 sequence: CASCPGQASQETQYF. Written as DNA, the CDR3 is TGTGCCAGTTGTCCGGGACAGGCCAGCCAAGAGACCCAGTACTTC.

The chain has TRBV4-1 and TRBJ1-1; 8 nucleotides line up with TRBD1. The CDR3 length is 17 residues. CDR1 and CDR2 from the germline V gene are MGHRA and YSYEKL. J lost 2 bases, V lost 4 bases, and 12 bases had no gene match. The CDR3 reads CASSRFPTGQANTEAFF. In DNA form, the CDR3 reads TGCGCCAGCAGCCGCTTCCCTACGGGACAGGCAAACACTGAAGCTTTCTTT.

Only one count was recorded for this clone. The V and J genes are TRBV2 and TRBJ1-3; D is ambiguous. The CDR3 has 15 residues. Germline V CDR1 and CDR2: SNHLY, FYNNEI. The V gene lost 8 bases and the J gene lost 1 base, with 15 bases spanning the gap. Written as DNA, the CDR3 is TGTGCCAGCTCCCTTAGTTGGGCTTCTGGAAACACCATATATTTT. This codes for CASSLSWASGNTIYF.

The chain links TRBV18 to TRBJ1-2; 8 nucleotides agree with TRBD1. V shed 5 bases and J 4 bases; nucleotides not matched to a gene: 9. Germline V gene lookup returns CDR1 KGHSH and CDR2 LQKENI. The CDR3 is made up of 15 amino acids. DNA for the CDR3: TGTGCCAGCTCAGGGCGGGACAGGAACCTCTATGGCTACACCTTC. It encodes CASSGRDRNLYGYTF.